This is a list of T cell receptor beta chains from one sample in a study of blood T cells in healthy people across ages. Via MiXCR, TCRdb re-called the 5' RACE reads, giving one row per CDR3 protein. The sample lists roughly 800,000 distinct CDR3 sequences, more than 20% seen once, with under 9.5% in the top ten. The data also belong to a second study, concerning T cells of mothers and their children.

Material: blood. The receptors were gathered from a boy under 18 in good health. The CDR3 runs from the conserved cysteine through the conserved F or W. Each record gives: V gene, J gene, CDR3 protein.

TRBV7-9,TRBJ1-3,CASTDRDNTIYF
TRBV7-3,TRBJ2-2,CASSLGAGVGTGELFF
TRBV25-1,TRBJ2-5,CASSGKTGGWETQYF
TRBV9,.,CASSPRSSGRWNEQFF
TRBV7-3,TRBJ2-1,CASSNTGGNEQFF
TRBV5-6,TRBJ2-7,CASSLQGANEQYF
TRBV4-1,TRBJ2-1,CASSHSAGGGKEQFF
TRBV7-9,TRBJ2-1,CASSLTGTSPNNEQFF
TRBV6-2/TRBV6-3,TRBJ2-1,CASRTAVNDNSYNEQFF
TRBV4-1,TRBJ2-7,CASSQGPLEPPYEQYF
TRBV28,TRBJ1-1,CASSSGLMNTEAFF
TRBV4-1,TRBJ1-2,CASSHGTGARGYTF
TRBV7-9,TRBJ1-2,CASSYGQGANYGYTF
TRBV20-1,TRBJ2-3,CSARDRISGRTDTQYF
TRBV29-1,TRBJ2-7,CSVGDGAEHEQYF
TRBV20-1,TRBJ2-1,CSARDAGTLSSYNEQFF
TRBV12-3/TRBV12-4,TRBJ1-3,CASSLESSGNTIYF
TRBV2,TRBJ2-2,CASSRGDGMYTGELFF
TRBV5-1,.,CASSDYPDEQFF
TRBV7-2,TRBJ2-1,CASSSSSGRASNEQFF
TRBV4-1,TRBJ1-2,CASSQGLGTGYDGYTF
TRBV24-1,TRBJ2-1,CATSDPGTAKDGYNEQFF
TRBV25-1,TRBJ2-3,CASSEYGDRPDTQYF
TRBV20-1,TRBJ2-1,CSARDLFSGSLNEQFF
TRBV19,TRBJ2-7,CASSNRDGYEQYF
TRBV21-1,TRBJ1-5,CACVGQGNNQPQHF
TRBV6-1,TRBJ2-5,CASSDTGRIEETQYF
TRBV12-3/TRBV12-4,TRBJ1-4,CASSLGGSSNEKLFF
TRBV11-1,TRBJ2-3,CASSLEAGTSTDTQYF
TRBV5-1,TRBJ2-1,CASSLEASYNEQFF
TRBV20-1,TRBJ1-4,CSARPTPGTTNEKLFF
TRBV20-1,TRBJ2-2,CSARGPRGTGELFF
TRBV3-1,TRBJ1-5,CASSQVPGNQPQHF
TRBV12-3/TRBV12-4,TRBJ1-1,CASSPLDGNTEAFF
TRBV7-2,TRBJ2-1,CASTPGGGAGNEQFF
TRBV5-1,TRBJ2-1,CASSPFPGYNEQFF
TRBV18,TRBJ2-7,CASSPPSQASYEQYF
TRBV4-3,TRBJ1-2,CASSQSGAYGYTF
TRBV27,TRBJ1-4,CASSPPGRNEKLFF
TRBV20-1,TRBJ1-1,CSAPGGAGAFF
TRBV5-6,TRBJ2-7,CASSFVPGQGLIYEQYF
TRBV2,TRBJ1-1,CARGTKNTEAFF
TRBV7-2,TRBJ2-7,CASIALSGNYEQYF
TRBV24-1,TRBJ2-5,CATSEGLADLEIQETQYF
TRBV12-3/TRBV12-4,TRBJ1-2,CASSPTGVYGYTF
TRBV20-1,TRBJ2-7,CSARGERYEQYF